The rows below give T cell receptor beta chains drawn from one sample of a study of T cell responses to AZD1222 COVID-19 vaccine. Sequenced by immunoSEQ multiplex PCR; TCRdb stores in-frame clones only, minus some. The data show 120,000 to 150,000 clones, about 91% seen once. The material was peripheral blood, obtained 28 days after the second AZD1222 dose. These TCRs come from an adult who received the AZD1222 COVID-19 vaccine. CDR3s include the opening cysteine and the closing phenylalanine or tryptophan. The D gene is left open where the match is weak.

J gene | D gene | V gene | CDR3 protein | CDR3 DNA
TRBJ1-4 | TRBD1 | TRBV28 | CAGGRGRRATNEKLFF | TGTGCCGGGGGTAGGGGGCGCCGGGCAACTAATGAAAAACTGTTTTTT
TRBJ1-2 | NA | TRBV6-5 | CASRPTGHHGYTF | TGTGCCAGCAGACCAACAGGGCACCATGGCTACACCTTC
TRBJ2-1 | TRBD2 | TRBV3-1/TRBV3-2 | CASSRASGRVADEQFF | TGTGCCAGCAGCCGGGCTAGCGGGAGGGTAGCAGATGAGCAGTTCTTC
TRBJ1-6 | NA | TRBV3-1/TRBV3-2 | CASSQVAGESPLHF | TGTGCCAGCAGCCAAGTCGCAGGGGAATCACCCCTCCACTTT
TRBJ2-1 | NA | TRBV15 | CATSSPIRGAVYNEQFF | TGTGCCACCAGCAGCCCTATCCGGGGGGCGGTTTACAATGAGCAGTTCTTC
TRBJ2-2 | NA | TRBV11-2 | CASSSGWGTGELFF | TGTGCCAGCAGCTCAGGTTGGGGCACCGGGGAGCTGTTTTTT
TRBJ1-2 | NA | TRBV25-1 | CASTGLGYGYTF | TGTGCCAGCACGGGGTTGGGCTATGGCTACACCTTC
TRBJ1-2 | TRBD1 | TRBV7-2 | CASSYTTGGLYGYTF | TGTGCCAGCAGCTACACGACAGGGGGCTTGTATGGCTACACCTTC
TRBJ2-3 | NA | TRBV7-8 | CASSLVASPKTTDTQYF | TGTGCCAGCAGCTTAGTGGCCAGCCCCAAAACGACAGATACGCAGTATTTT
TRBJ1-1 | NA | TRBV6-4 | CASSDMVGTEAFF | TGTGCCAGCAGTGACATGGTGGGCACTGAAGCTTTCTTT
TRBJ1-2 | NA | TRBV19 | CASARDSAFGYTF | TGTGCCAGCGCTCGAGACAGCGCTTTCGGCTACACCTTC